One and the same sample provided the 3 T cell receptor beta chains below, sequenced in a study of blood T cell repertoires in COVID-19. Sequencing was performed with immunoSEQ multiplex PCR; in TCRdb, only in-frame clones are kept and a portion is missing. This table holds fewer than 350,000 clones, approximately 83% found once. The sequencing sample was made of peripheral blood. Receptors were obtained from a young woman who had recovered from COVID-19.

This clone was seen a single time. The sample carries other DNA sequences with the same CDR3. The V gene is TRBV27, the J gene TRBJ2-7; 7 bases agree with TRBD1. After removal of 5 bases from V and 3 bases from J, the junction contained 4 bases not matched to a gene. The germline gives CDR1 MNHEY, CDR2 SMNVEV (reference sequence). This CDR3 contains 13 residues. This CDR3 reads CASSLRQGYEQYF. CDR3 in DNA: TGTGCCAGCAGTCTTAGACAGGGCTACGAGCAGTACTTC.

This clone has only a few counts. The chain carries TRBV28 and TRBJ1-2; 12 bases map to TRBD1. Germline V CDR1 and CDR2: MDHEN, SYDVKM. With V trimmed by 6 bases and J by 6 bases, 2 bases remained unmatched. The CDR3 contains 13 residues. CDR3 bases: TGTGCCAGCAGGGGACAGGGGGCCCATGGCTACACCTTC. Its translation is CASRGQGAHGYTF.

CDR3 DNA sequence: TGTGCCAGCAGCTCTAATTCTAAGCGGGGGGGTCTAGATGAGCAGTTCTTC. It is translated as CASSSNSKRGGLDEQFF. The chain recombines TRBV7-9 with TRBJ2-1; 10 bases map to TRBD2. The germline gives CDR1 SEHNR, CDR2 FQNEAQ (reference sequence). The ends lost 4 bases at V and 8 bases at J; junction bases unmatched: 14. The CDR3 consists of 17 residues.